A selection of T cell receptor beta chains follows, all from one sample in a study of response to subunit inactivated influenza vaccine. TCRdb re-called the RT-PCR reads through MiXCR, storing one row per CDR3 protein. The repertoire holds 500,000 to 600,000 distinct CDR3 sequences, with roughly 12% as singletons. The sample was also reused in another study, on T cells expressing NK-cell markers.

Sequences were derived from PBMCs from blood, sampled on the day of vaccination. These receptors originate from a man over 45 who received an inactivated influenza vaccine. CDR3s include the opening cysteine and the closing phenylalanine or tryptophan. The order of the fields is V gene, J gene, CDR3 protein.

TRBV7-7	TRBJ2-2	CASGRGARAGELFF
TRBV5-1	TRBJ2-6	CASSLEWGSGANVLTF
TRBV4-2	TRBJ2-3	CASSQIGSTDTQYF
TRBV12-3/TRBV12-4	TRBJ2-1	CASSLDQGWFSEQFF
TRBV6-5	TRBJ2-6	CASSYSFSGANVLTF
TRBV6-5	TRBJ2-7	CASSYKRHRKRLNYEQYF
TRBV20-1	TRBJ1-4	CSAISRSGNEKLFF
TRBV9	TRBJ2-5	CASSVAYSGGEETQYF
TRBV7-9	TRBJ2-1	CASGGLAGGMHNEQFF
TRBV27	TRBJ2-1	CASSFGGGAMSSYNEQFF
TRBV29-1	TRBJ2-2	CSAGTARTGELFF
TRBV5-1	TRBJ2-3	CASSWGGQRTDTQYF
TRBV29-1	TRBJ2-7	CSVEATGSPYEQYF
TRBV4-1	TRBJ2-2	CASSQLQGSTGELFF
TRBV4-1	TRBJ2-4	CASSHGQAGPIAKNIQYF
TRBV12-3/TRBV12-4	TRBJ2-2	CASSPGQWNTGELFF
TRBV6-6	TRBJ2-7	CAHGTGSYEQYF
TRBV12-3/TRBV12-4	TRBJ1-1	CASRRRDLNTEAFF
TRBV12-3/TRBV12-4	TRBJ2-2	CASSSTGWYTGELFF
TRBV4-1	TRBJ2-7	CASGTGSYEQYF
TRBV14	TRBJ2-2	CASSQDRRLFRGELFF
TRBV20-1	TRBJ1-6	CSARTGNSPLHF
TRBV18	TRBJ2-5	CASSPPSRETQYF
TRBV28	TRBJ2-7	CASKKQGVVEQYF
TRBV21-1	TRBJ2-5	CARPPSDKYRDSAGDPWTQYF
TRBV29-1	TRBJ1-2	CSGRQGLSYTF
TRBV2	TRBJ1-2	CASSEQGDYGYTF
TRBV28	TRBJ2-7	CASMASYEQYF
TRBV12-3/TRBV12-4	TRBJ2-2	CASSQTGPNTGELFF
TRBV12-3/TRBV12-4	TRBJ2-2	CASSSLGTSENTGELFF
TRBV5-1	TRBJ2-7	CASSLDWGYEQYF
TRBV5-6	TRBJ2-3	CASSLRRVTDTQYF
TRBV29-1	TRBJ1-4	CSAGGEKLFF
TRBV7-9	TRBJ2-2	CASSWDSTGELFF
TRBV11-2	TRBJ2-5	CASSRGPPQETQYF
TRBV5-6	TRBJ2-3	CASSSGNAGPDTQYF
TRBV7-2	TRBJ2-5	CASSISGQETQYF
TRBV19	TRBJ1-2	CASTIGSPEFYGYTF
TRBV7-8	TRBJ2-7	CASSLVGSFNEQYF
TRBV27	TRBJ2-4	CASSFPRVTHSKALAKNIQYF
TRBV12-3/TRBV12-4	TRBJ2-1	CASSPRDHYNEQFF
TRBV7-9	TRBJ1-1	CASSPYGGAGTEAFF
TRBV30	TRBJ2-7	CAWSVRTGSYEQYF
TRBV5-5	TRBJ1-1	CASSLWRGTEAFF
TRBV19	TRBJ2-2	CASSVKVRTGELFF
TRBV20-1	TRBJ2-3	CSARQRGAPDTQYF
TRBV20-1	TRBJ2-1	CSARVRGGPYNEQFF
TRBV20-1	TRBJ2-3	CSAHKGRSTDTQYF
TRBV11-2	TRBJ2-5	CASSLGRGKAQETQYF
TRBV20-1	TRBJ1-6	CSARLGDGTSPLHF
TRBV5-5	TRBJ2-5	CASSRGVFQETQYF
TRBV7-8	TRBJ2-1	CASSASSGGYNEQFF